Presented here are 15 T cell receptor beta chains from one specimen sequenced in a study of T cell repertoires in cytomegalovirus infection. The antigens for these receptors are not known. TCRdb re-derived calls from the reads in MiXCR, one entry per CDR3 protein. The sample lists fewer than 650,000 distinct CDR3 sequences; approximately 40% were seen once. The sample was cultured PBMCs, taken from culture after CMV antigen stimulation. All receptors derive from a human donor in good health (CMV status not recorded). Some clones in this sample may be carry-over from other donors' samples.

About this clonotype: With a much larger clone just one base away, this may be a read error. This chain links TRBV20-1 with TRBJ2-1; 9 nucleotides line up with TRBD2. Germline assignment: CDR1 DFQATT and CDR2 SNEGSKA (reference sequence). The CDR3 runs 15 residues. The CDR3 sequence is CSLLGVAGVWDEQFF. CDR3 nucleotide sequence: TGCTCCCTACTGGGGGTAGCGGGGGTTTGGGATGAGCAGTTCTTC.

V usage is TRBV7-2 and J usage is TRBJ2-1, with D hard to call. The germline V and J ends were trimmed by 2 bases and 4 bases, with 6 bases remaining between them. From germline, CDR1 is SGHTA and CDR2 FQGNSA. The CDR3 is 13 amino acids. The CDR3 DNA reads TGTGCCAGCAGCTTATTCGCTTACAATGAGCAGTTCTTC. It yields the protein CASSLFAYNEQFF.

This rearrangement joins TRBV7-2 to TRBJ2-5, with TRBD2 identical over 9 bases. The CDR3 runs 15 residues. Germline CDR1 reads SGHTA; CDR2 reads FQGNSA. After removal of 5 bases from V and 2 bases from J, the junction contained 6 bases not matched to a gene. CDR3 amino acids: CASSRAGGEQETQYF. DNA for the CDR3: TGTGCCAGCAGCCGAGCGGGAGGCGAACAAGAGACCCAGTACTTC.

In this sample, this clonotype turned up a few times. The V gene is TRBV7-2, the J gene TRBJ2-7; D is perhaps TRBD2 (5 bases). V lost 2 bases and J lost 0, with 14 bases in between. The CDR3 extends over 16 amino acids. Per germline, CDR1 SGHTA and CDR2 FQGNSA. CDR3 bases: TGTGCCAGCAGCTTAATGGTCGGGATGAACTCCTACGAGCAGTACTTC. Its translation: CASSLMVGMNSYEQYF.

The CDR3 loop reads CASSFGGATGELFF. As DNA, the CDR3 is TGTGCCAGCAGTTTTGGCGGGGCCACCGGGGAGCTGTTTTTT. This rearrangement joins TRBV12-3 or TRBV12-4 to TRBJ2-2, with D maybe TRBD2 (6 bases). This CDR3 spans 14 amino acids. V was pared by 3 bases and J by 4 bases, with 9 bases between.

The chain is built from TRBV28 and TRBJ2-2; 11 bases map to TRBD1. The CDR3 contains 18 residues. The junction had 9 bases not matched to a gene; V was cut back by 6 bases and J by 0 bases. The V gene's germline CDR1 is MDHEN and CDR2 SYDVKM. This CDR3 reads CASSRRGTGGANTGELFF. CDR3 in DNA: TGTGCCAGCAGCAGAAGAGGGACAGGGGGTGCGAACACCGGGGAGCTGTTTTTT. Variable domain in full (rest from reference TRBV28 and TRBJ2-2): DVKVTQSSRYLVKRTGEKVFLECVQDMDHENMFWYRQDPGLGLRLIYFSYDVKMKEKGDIPEGYSVSREKKERFSLILESASTNQTSMYLCASSRRGTGGANTGELFFGEGSRLTVL.

This chain joins TRBV15 and TRBJ2-7, with a possible D match to TRBD2 (6 bases). The V gene lost 4 bases and the J gene lost 6 bases, with 13 bases spanning the gap. CDR1 LNHNV and CDR2 YYDKDF come from the germline V gene (reference sequence). CDR3 length: 13 residues. The CDR3 nucleotides are TGTGCCACCAGCACCGGGGGATCCGGCGAGCAGTACTTC. Protein: CATSTGGSGEQYF.

The J gene is TRBJ2-3, the V gene TRBV2, with D maybe TRBD1 (6 bases). The CDR3 consists of 15 residues. Germline V gives CDR1 SNHLY, CDR2 FYNNEI. The V end lost 6 bases, the J end lost 4 bases, and 17 bases lay between the germline ends. Written as DNA, the CDR3 is TGTGCCAGCAGCATTCTTCAGGGGCGACCAGATACGCAGTATTTT. It is translated as CASSILQGRPDTQYF.

The J gene is TRBJ1-3, the V gene TRBV2; no firm D call. The CDR3 sequence is 20 residues long. Germline values: CDR1 SNHLY, CDR2 FYNNEI. Trimming left V 10 bases short and J 0 bases short, with 31 bases between. Here the CDR3 DNA reads TGTGCCACCATCATATCGGTCGGATTCGATATGGGCCGCTCTGGAAACACCATATATTTT. Translation gives CATIISVGFDMGRSGNTIYF. The variable domain in full, completed from reference TRBV2 and TRBJ1-3, reads EPEVTQTPSHQVTQMGQEVILRCVPISNHLYFYWYRQILGQKVEFLVSFYNNEISEKSEIFDDQFSVERPDGSNFTLKIRSTKLEDSAMYFCATIISVGFDMGRSGNTIYFGEGSWLTVV.

This clonotype appeared a few times. The chain uses TRBV10-3 and TRBJ2-7; D is perhaps TRBD1 (5 bases). This CDR3 region has 15 residues. Germline CDR1 reads ENHRY; CDR2 reads SYGVKD. The V end lost 0 bases, the J end lost 2 bases, and 11 bases lay between the germline ends. The CDR3 loop reads CAISESRVRAYEQYF. The DNA of the CDR3 is TGTGCCATCAGTGAGTCACGAGTCAGGGCCTACGAGCAGTACTTC.

This clonotype came up a few times. The rearrangement joins TRBV7-8 to TRBJ1-4; D gene ambiguous. The V gene lost 3 bases and the J gene lost 7 bases, with 15 bases spanning the gap. From germline, CDR1 is SGHVS and CDR2 FQNEAQ. This CDR3 spans 15 amino acids. This CDR3 is CASSFGGSSFEKLFF. CDR3 sequence (DNA): TGTGCCAGCAGCTTCGGAGGGTCATCGTTTGAAAAACTGTTTTTT. The full variable domain, rest sourced from reference TRBV7-8 and TRBJ1-4, is GAGVSQSPRYKVAKRGQDVALRCDPISGHVSLFWYQQALGQGPEFLTYFQNEAQLDKSGLPSDRFFAERPEGSVSTLKIQRTQQEDSAVYLCASSFGGSSFEKLFFGSGTQLSVL.

The V gene is TRBV7-2, the J gene TRBJ2-3; a weak D match, TRBD1 (6 bases). The CDR3 is made up of 16 amino acids. Per the germline V gene, CDR1 is SGHTA and CDR2 is FQGNSA. The V gene lost 2 bases and the J gene lost 4 bases, with 16 bases spanning the gap. CDR3 sequence: CASSLWMGAASDTQYF. Written as DNA, the CDR3 is TGTGCCAGCAGCTTATGGATGGGGGCCGCCTCAGATACGCAGTATTTT.

The chain is built from TRBV6-2 or TRBV6-3 and TRBJ1-6; D gene uncertain. Per germline, CDR1 MNHEY and CDR2 SVGEGT. The CDR3 covers 13 residues. Trimming removed 4 bases at V and 5 bases at J, with 6 bases between. This chain's CDR3 is CASSSHHNSPLHF. The CDR3 DNA reads as TGTGCCAGCAGTTCCCACCATAATTCACCCCTCCACTTT.

The rearrangement links TRBV7-9 to TRBJ2-3, with D perhaps matching TRBD2 (5 bases). Between the trimmed V and J ends, which lost 4 bases and 4 bases, there was a span of 12 bases. The germline V gene has CDR1 SEHNR and CDR2 FQNEAQ (reference sequence). The length of the CDR3 is 14 residues. CDR3 in amino acids: CASSSGELADTQYF. The CDR3 nucleotides are TGTGCCAGCAGCTCCGGGGAGCTCGCAGATACGCAGTATTTT.

This clonotype was seen more than once but under ten times. The chain employs TRBV7-2 and TRBJ2-3; 14 bases align to TRBD2. Germline loops: CDR1 SGHTA, CDR2 FQGNSA. V gave up 10 bases and J gave up 0 bases; unmatched junction bases: 9. CDR3 length equals 17 residues. In DNA form, the CDR3 reads TGTGCCACCGACGGACTAGCGGGAGGATCAAGCACAGATACGCAGTATTTT. As protein: CATDGLAGGSSTDTQYF.